The next 5 T cell receptor beta chains were all read from a single sample in a study of early T cells in non-severe SARS-CoV-2 infection (dated by TCRdb to the early 2020s). The library was obtained by 5' RACE. The listed sequencing device is NextSeq 500. TCRdb cleaned the public reads at Q25 with fastp, built clones with MiXCR and kept in-frame beta chains. Each CDR3 protein appears once, grouped with its most common genes and DNA. This sample is represented by 25,000 to 30,000 distinct CDR3 sequences; around 4.5% of them were singletons. The ten largest make up about a tenth of the sample. Specimen: whole blood. These receptors all stem from an adult who was a healthcare worker with PCR-confirmed SARS-CoV-2 infection or an uninfected control (not recorded which).

This clonotype was detected ten times or more. The chain couples TRBV29-1 to TRBJ1-1, with unresolved D. Germline assignment: CDR1 SQVTM and CDR2 ANQGSEA. The CDR3 contains 13 residues. Trimming removed 5 bases from V and 5 bases from J, with 15 bases in between. CDR3 DNA sequence: TGCAGCGTTCCCGGGGAAGTAAATACTGAAGCTTTCTTT. It is translated as CSVPGEVNTEAFF.

This clonotype came up many times. This chain uses TRBV11-2 with TRBJ2-5; D is unresolved. Germline V gives CDR1 SGHAT, CDR2 FQNNGV. CDR3 length equals 12 residues. V lost 5 bases to trimming and J lost 5 bases, with 9 bases between them. CDR3 nucleotide sequence: TGTGCCAGCAGCCGTCTACTTGAGACCCAGTACTTC. Encoded protein: CASSRLLETQYF.

This clonotype was seen a few times. This chain links TRBV10-3 with TRBJ2-2; D remains unclear. V lost 4 bases and J lost 5, with 8 bases in between. This CDR3 comprises 13 residues. CDR1 is ENHRY and CDR2 is SYGVKD in the germline V gene. CDR3 nucleotides: TGTGCCATCAGTGCAAGTACAACCGGGGAGCTGTTTTTT. This translates into CAISASTTGELFF.

The sample holds many counts of this clonotype. This rearrangement joins TRBV20-1 to TRBJ1-3, with D perhaps TRBD1 (5 bases). Trimming took off 3 bases at V and 0 bases at J, with 12 bases between the two ends. Per the germline V gene, CDR1 is DFQATT and CDR2 is SNEGSKA (reference sequence). The CDR3 spans 15 residues. The CDR3 DNA reads as TGCAGTGCTAGCGCCAGCACAGGCTCTGGAAACACCATATATTTT. Translated: CSASASTGSGNTIYF.

The sample holds many counts of this clonotype. This chain links TRBV27 with TRBJ1-2, with D possibly matching TRBD1 (5 bases). CDR3 length equals 16 residues. V gave up 0 bases and J gave up 4 bases, with 15 bases separating them. CDR1 and CDR2 from the germline V gene are MNHEY and SMNVEV (reference sequence). CDR3 sequence: CASSLSFSSRVYGYTF. The CDR3 DNA reads TGTGCCAGCAGTTTATCGTTTTCATCCAGGGTCTATGGCTACACCTTC.